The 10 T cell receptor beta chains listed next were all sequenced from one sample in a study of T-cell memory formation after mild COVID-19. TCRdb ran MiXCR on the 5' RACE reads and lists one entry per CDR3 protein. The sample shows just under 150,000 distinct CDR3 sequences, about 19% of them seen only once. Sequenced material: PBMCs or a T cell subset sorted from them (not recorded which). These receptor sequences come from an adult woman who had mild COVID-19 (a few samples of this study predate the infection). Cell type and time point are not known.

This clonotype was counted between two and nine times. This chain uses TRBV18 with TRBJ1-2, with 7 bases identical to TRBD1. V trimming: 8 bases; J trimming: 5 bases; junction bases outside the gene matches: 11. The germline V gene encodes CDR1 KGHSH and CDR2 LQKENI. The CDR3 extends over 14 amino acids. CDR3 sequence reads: CASTSGTAYYGYTF. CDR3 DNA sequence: TGTGCCAGCACCTCCGGGACAGCATATTATGGCTACACCTTC.

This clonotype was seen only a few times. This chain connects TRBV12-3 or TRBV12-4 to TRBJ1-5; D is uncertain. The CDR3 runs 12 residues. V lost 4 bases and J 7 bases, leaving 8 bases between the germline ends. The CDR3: CASSSLVQPQHF. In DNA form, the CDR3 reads TGTGCCAGCAGTTCCCTCGTGCAGCCCCAGCATTTT.

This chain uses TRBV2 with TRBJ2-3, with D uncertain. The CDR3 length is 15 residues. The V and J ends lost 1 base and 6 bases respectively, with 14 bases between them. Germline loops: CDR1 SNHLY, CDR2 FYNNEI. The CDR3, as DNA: TGTGCCAGCAGTGAAGACTCTCCATTCGGGGATACGCAGTATTTT. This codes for CASSEDSPFGDTQYF. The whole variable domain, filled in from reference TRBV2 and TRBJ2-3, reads EPEVTQTPSHQVTQMGQEVILRCVPISNHLYFYWYRQILGQKVEFLVSFYNNEISEKSEIFDDQFSVERPDGSNFTLKIRSTKLEDSAMYFCASSEDSPFGDTQYFGPGTRLTVL.

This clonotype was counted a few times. The CDR3 nucleotides are TGCAGTGCTAGTTTGCCCGATGATGCGACTGATGAAGCTTTCTTT. Translation gives CSASLPDDATDEAFF. This rearrangement joins TRBV20-1 to TRBJ1-1; D is uncertain. V was pared by 3 bases and J by 7 bases, with 21 bases between. Germline V gives CDR1 DFQATT, CDR2 SNEGSKA (reference sequence). The CDR3 sequence is 15 residues long.

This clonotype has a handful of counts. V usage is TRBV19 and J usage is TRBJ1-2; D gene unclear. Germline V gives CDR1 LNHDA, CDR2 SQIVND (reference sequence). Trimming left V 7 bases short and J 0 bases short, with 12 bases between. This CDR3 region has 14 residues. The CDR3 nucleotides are TGTGCCAGTACTCAGCAAATAGCTAACTATGGCTACACCTTC. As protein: CASTQQIANYGYTF. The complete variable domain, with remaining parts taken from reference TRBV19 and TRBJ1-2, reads DGGITQSPKYLFRKEGQNVTLSCEQNLNHDAMYWYRQDPGQGLRLIYYSQIVNDFQKGDIAEGYSVSREKKESFPLTVTSAQKNPTAFYLCASTQQIANYGYTFGSGTRLTVV.

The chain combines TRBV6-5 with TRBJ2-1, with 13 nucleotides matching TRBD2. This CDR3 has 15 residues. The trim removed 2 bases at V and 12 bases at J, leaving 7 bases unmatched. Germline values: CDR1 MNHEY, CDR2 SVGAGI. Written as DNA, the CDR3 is TGTGCCAGCAGTTACCAACTAGCGGGAGGGCCAGGGCAGTTCTTC. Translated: CASSYQLAGGPGQFF.

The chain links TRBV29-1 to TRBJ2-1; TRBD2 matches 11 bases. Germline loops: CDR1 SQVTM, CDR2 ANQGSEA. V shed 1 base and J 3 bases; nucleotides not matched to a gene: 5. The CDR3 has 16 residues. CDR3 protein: CSVEAVAGGIYNEQFF. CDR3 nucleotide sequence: TGCAGCGTTGAAGCGGTAGCGGGGGGGATCTACAATGAGCAGTTCTTC.

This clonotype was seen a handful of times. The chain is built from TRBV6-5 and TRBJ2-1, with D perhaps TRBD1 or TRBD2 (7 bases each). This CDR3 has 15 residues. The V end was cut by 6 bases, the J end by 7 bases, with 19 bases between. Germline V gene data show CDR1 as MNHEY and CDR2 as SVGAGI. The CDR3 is CASRLGGQGGNEQFF. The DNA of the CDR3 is TGTGCCAGCAGATTAGGTGGCCAGGGGGGGAATGAGCAGTTCTTC.

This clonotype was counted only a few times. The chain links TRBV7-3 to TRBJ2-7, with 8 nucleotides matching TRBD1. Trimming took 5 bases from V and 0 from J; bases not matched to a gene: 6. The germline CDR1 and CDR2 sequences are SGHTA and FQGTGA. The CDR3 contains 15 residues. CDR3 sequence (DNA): TGTGCCAGCAGCACATCGGGACAGGCCTCCTACGAGCAGTACTTC. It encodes CASSTSGQASYEQYF.

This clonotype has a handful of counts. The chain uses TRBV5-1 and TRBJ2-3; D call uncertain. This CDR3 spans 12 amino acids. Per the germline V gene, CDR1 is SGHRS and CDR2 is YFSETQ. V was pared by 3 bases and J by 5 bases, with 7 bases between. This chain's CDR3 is CASSSDGDTQYF. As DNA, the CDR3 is TGCGCCAGCAGCTCGGACGGAGATACGCAGTATTTT.